The T cell receptor (beta chain) under discussion was sequenced for a study of CXCR3-negative and CXCR3-positive naive CD8 T cells (dated by TCRdb to the late 2010s). At the level of the whole study: In total, about 130 million TRB reads were obtained, which works out to roughly 1.5 +/- 0.3 million reads per library. Diversity and physicochemical repertoire analyses covered roughly ten donors pooled from two independent experiments. For the TRBV-TRBJ cluster analysis, the naive subsets came from 5 donors, while the memory cells came from 3 donors.

For each CD8+ T cell subset, flow sorting was done in triplicate, and a few hundred thousand cells per subset went directly into RLT lysis buffer. To keep memory contaminants out, a stringent definition of naive CD8+ T cells was applied: CD45RO-CCR7+CD27+CD95-. Using standard density gradient centrifugation, peripheral blood mononuclear cells were isolated from buffy coats. Naive CXCR3-negative and CXCR3-positive CD8+ T cells were flow-sorted using a FACSAria III. Total RNA was extracted from sorted cells using an RNeasy Mini Kit. From the germline V gene, CDR1 is MDHEN and CDR2 is SYDVKM. Reading from cysteine to phenylalanine, the CDR3 counts 12 amino acids. The entry carries no DNA sequence. Overall results and qualifications from the work: Naive CXCR3-negative and CXCR3-positive cells from the same donor showed similar TRBV-TRBJ usage, whereas memory cells showed distinct patterns. Because surface CD5, which has been linked to self-reactivity in mice, was comparable between naive subsets, TCR interaction strength was also inferred from TRB CDR3 physicochemical properties. Repertoire diversity was comparably high in both naive subsets but much lower in memory CD8+ T cells. Freshly isolated PBMCs were used for most assays because CXCR3 expression partially decreased after cryopreservation. TRB CDR3s from CXCR3-positive naive cells showed higher hydrophobicity (lower Kidera factor 4), lower energy, and higher strength and volume indices than CXCR3-negative naive cells.

The instrument was a NextSeq 550. The Human TCR Profiling Kit (MiLaboratory) was used to make UMI-labeled 5' RACE TRB cDNA libraries. The full amount of extracted RNA was used for cDNA synthesis, and the full amount of resulting cDNA was used for PCR amplification. Libraries were prepared in parallel using an identical number of PCR cycles. As for how the authors treated the data: With a requirement of at least two reads per UMI, MIGEC and MiXCR extracted about 50,000 +/- 10,000 unique UMI-labeled TRB cDNA molecules per library. An average of about 40,000 +/- 10,000 functional in-frame TRB CDR3 nucleotide clonotypes without stop codons was found per library. After each sample was downsampled to 5000 UMI-labeled TRB molecules, VDJtools was used to calculate diversity metrics such as normalized Shannon-Wiener and Chao1. For the central five CDR3 residues, VDJtools calculated physicochemical properties weighted by clonotype size, namely interaction energy, strength, volume and Kidera factor 4. TCRdb reprocessed the reads, so every CDR3 protein sequence counts as one entry and DNA is not shown. For this entry, the V and J calls and clone size follow TCRdb and not the study's own pipeline. This sample's table lists about 98,000 distinct CDR3 sequences. Of the sample, nearly 0.85% falls within the top ten clones.

With respect to this clonotype: Its antigen remains unidentified.

The origin of this receptor is a human donor in good health. Some clones in this sample may be carry-over from other donors' samples. Recombination joined TRBV28 with TRBJ2-2. Sequenced input: naive CXCR3+ CD8+ T cells from blood. The intended sense of this specimen's cell subset or site label: CD45RO-CCR7+CD27+CD95- naive CD8+ T cells expressing CXCR3 (TNR3+). The CDR3 region: CASSLPSGELFF.